Sequencing of this T cell receptor beta chain was carried out in a study of blood T cell repertoires in COVID-19. The germline V gene has CDR1 MNHEY and CDR2 SMNVEV (reference sequence). The trim removed 6 bases at V and 0 bases at J, leaving 13 bases unmatched. The length of the CDR3 is 18 residues. Produced via immunoSEQ multiplex PCR; TCRdb's table is partial and in-frame only. The sample has fewer than 80,000 clones, about nine tenths seen once. The TCR comes from a woman in her forties or fifties with active or convalescent COVID-19. Source material: peripheral blood. The genes are TRBV27 and TRBJ1-5, with TRBD1 matching 8 bases. As DNA, the CDR3 is TGTGCCAGCAGCGCAAACCGGGACAGGCTTTATAGCAATCAGCCCCAGCATTTT. It translates to CASSANRDRLYSNQPQHF.